Only a few counts were recorded for the clone carrying this TCR beta chain. At one boundary the junction diverges from the germline segment, which might be a read error. The data belong to a study of blood T cells in healthy people across ages. PCR was performed a second time for roughly 7 to 12 cycles using a sample-barcoded 5' primer and a J-beta primer mix. TCRdb re-called the 5' RACE reads with MiXCR, one entry per CDR3 protein. The data show about 630,000 distinct CDR3 sequences, with under 25% seen just once and 3.5% to 4% held by the top ten. Germline V gene sequence: CDR1 SGHTA, CDR2 FQGNSA. This CDR3 is built from 13 residues.

The source of this sequence is a man in his sixties or seventies in good health. The rearrangement uses TRBV7-2 and TRBJ1-5; D is possibly TRBD1 (6 bases). Material: blood. The CDR3 DNA reads TGTGCCGGCAGCTTACAGGGCGATCAGCCCCAGCATTTT. It codes for CAGSLQGDQPQHF.